These 21 T cell receptor beta chains came from one sample sequenced in a study of T cell repertoires in cytomegalovirus infection. Each CDR3 protein gets one entry after TCRdb re-called the reads with MiXCR. The data contain more than 650,000 distinct CDR3 sequences, less than 40% of them singletons. The sequenced sample consisted of PBMCs. Receptors were obtained from a human donor in good health (CMV status not recorded). Some clones in this sample may be carry-over from other donors' samples.

The V call is TRBV6-6, the J call TRBJ2-7; TRBD1 is a possible D gene (6 bases). CDR3 size: 13 residues. Germline V lookup: CDR1 MNHNY, CDR2 SVGAGI (reference sequence). The V end was cut by 5 bases, the J end by 4 bases, with 12 bases between. CDR3 in DNA: TGTGCCAGCAGTAAAGAACAGGGATACGAGCAGTACTTC. It yields the protein CASSKEQGYEQYF.

V is TRBV24-1 and J is TRBJ2-3; 7 bases map to TRBD2. Germline V gene sequence: CDR1 KGHDR, CDR2 SFDVKD. J was trimmed by 1 base and V by 3 bases; bases with no gene match: 3. CDR3 size: 15 residues. The chain's CDR3 is CATSDPGLGTDTQYF. The CDR3 DNA reads as TGTGCCACCAGTGATCCCGGACTAGGCACAGATACGCAGTATTTT.

The rearrangement uses TRBV6-6 and TRBJ2-7; no clear D. Germline-derived CDR1 and CDR2 are MNHNY and SVGAGI (reference sequence). The length of the CDR3 is 14 residues. With 2 bases removed from V and 3 bases from J, the gap between germline ends came to 11 bases. The CDR3 DNA reads TGTGCCAGCAGTTACGACCGAGAAGGCTACGAGCAGTACTTC. It specifies CASSYDREGYEQYF.

The chain couples TRBV7-2 to TRBJ1-3; possible D gene TRBD1, 6 bases. From germline, CDR1 is SGHTA and CDR2 FQGNSA. V was trimmed by 8 bases and J by 0 bases, leaving 8 bases between them. The CDR3 runs 13 residues. CDR3 sequence reads: CASGQRSGNTIYF. For the CDR3, the DNA is TGTGCCAGCGGACAGCGCTCTGGAAACACCATATATTTT.

A word on this clonotype: In this CDR3 the conserved last residue, phenylalanine or tryptophan, is missing, so a read error is likely. The chain couples TRBV6-6 to TRBJ1-6; D gene uncertain. CDR3 size: 13 residues. The germline V gene has CDR1 MNHNY and CDR2 SVGAGI (reference sequence). Between the trimmed V and J ends, which lost 5 bases and 13 bases, there was a span of 15 bases. For the CDR3, the DNA is TGTGCCAGCAGTGATTGGCAGACTGTGCCCCTCCACGTT. Translating gives CASSDWQTVPLHV.

In this sample, this clonotype turned up many times. V gene TRBV7-8 combines with J gene TRBJ1-1; tentatively, D is TRBD1 (6 bases). Germline V gene sequence: CDR1 SGHVS, CDR2 FQNEAQ. V shed 5 bases and J shed 4 bases, with 11 bases lying between them. This CDR3 contains 13 residues. CDR3 loop: CASSPGGATEAFF. The CDR3 bases are TGTGCCAGCAGCCCTGGGGGGGCCACTGAAGCTTTCTTT.

The chain joins TRBV6-8 to TRBJ2-2; TRBD1 matches 8 bases. Germline CDR1 reads MNHGY; CDR2 reads SAAAGT. With 2 bases clipped from V and 1 base from J, the junction kept 3 bases outside the gene matches. This CDR3 comprises 16 residues. CDR3 amino acids: CASSYLGTGNTGELFF. In DNA form, the CDR3 reads TGTGCCAGCAGTTACCTGGGGACAGGGAACACCGGGGAGCTGTTTTTT.

With regard to this clonotype: At one end, the junction sequence differs from germline, possibly due to a read error. This chain uses TRBV6-5 with TRBJ2-5; D gene unclear. This CDR3 has 12 residues. Germline V gene lookup returns CDR1 MNHEY and CDR2 SVGAGI. CDR3 loop: CASRYSKETQYF. The CDR3 DNA is TGTGCCAGCCGTTACTCGAAGGAGACCCAGTACTTC.

This rearrangement joins TRBV28 to TRBJ2-7; 9 bases fit TRBD2. Germline CDR1 and CDR2: MDHEN and SYDVKM. The CDR3 spans 16 residues. Trimming took 2 bases from V and 3 from J; bases not matched to a gene: 8. The CDR3: CASSLTRGRASYEQYF. The CDR3, as DNA: TGTGCCAGCAGTTTAACTCGCGGGAGGGCGAGCTACGAGCAGTACTTC.

With respect to this clonotype: This sequence may be a read error, since a much larger clone differs from it by one base. The chain couples TRBV7-2 to TRBJ1-4, with D perhaps matching TRBD1 (5 bases). V gave up 5 bases and J gave up 6 bases, with 16 bases separating them. CDR1 is SGHTA and CDR2 is FQGNSA in the germline V gene. CDR3 length: 15 residues. The CDR3 here is CTSSIQAGPYEKLFF. The CDR3 nucleotides are TGTACCAGCAGCATACAGGCTGGGCCGTATGAAAAACTGTTTTTT. Supplemented by reference TRBV7-2 and TRBJ1-4, the full variable domain reads GAGVSQSPSNKVTEKGKDVELRCDPISGHTALYWYRQSLGQGLEFLIYFQGNSAPDKSGLPSDRFSAERTGGSVSTLTIQRTQQEDSAVYLCTSSIQAGPYEKLFFGSGTQLSVL.

This chain uses TRBV4-1 with TRBJ2-7; D is unresolved. V gave up 0 bases and J gave up 2 bases, with 11 bases separating them. The V gene's germline CDR1 is MGHRA and CDR2 YSYEKL. The CDR3 totals 15 residues. In nucleotides, the CDR3 is TGCGCCAGCAGCCAAGATCAGATCAAGCCCTACGAGCAGTACTTC. Its translation is CASSQDQIKPYEQYF.

The chain carries TRBV24-1 and TRBJ2-3, with D unclear. The CDR3 spans 13 residues. V was cut by 4 bases and J by 4 bases, with 8 bases left in between. The germline CDR1 and CDR2 sequences are KGHDR and SFDVKD. CDR3 DNA: TGTGCCACCAGTGACGGCGGAGCAGATACGCAGTATTTT. Protein: CATSDGGADTQYF.

This chain connects TRBV19 to TRBJ2-3, with TRBD1 identical over 7 bases. Trimming cost V 6 bases and J 6 bases; bases outside gene matches: 15. This CDR3 region has 16 residues. The germline CDR1 and CDR2 sequences are LNHDA and SQIVND (reference sequence). The CDR3 bases are TGTGCCAGTAGGGACACCTTGACCCTACAGGGGGATACGCAGTATTTT. It translates to CASRDTLTLQGDTQYF.

This chain connects TRBV5-4 to TRBJ2-5, with TRBD1 matching over 11 bases. Looked up from germline, CDR1 is SGHNT and CDR2 is YYREEE (reference sequence). The CDR3 totals 15 residues. V was pared by 0 bases and J by 6 bases, with 4 bases of the junction left unmatched. The CDR3 coding sequence is TGTGCCAGCAGCTTGGGGACAGGGGGCGTACAGACCCAGTACTTC. It yields the protein CASSLGTGGVQTQYF.

The CDR3 coding sequence is TGTGCCATCAGTGGAGGGACTAGCGGGGACTCCTACGAGCAGTACTTC. Protein: CAISGGTSGDSYEQYF. The gene calls are TRBV10-3 and TRBJ2-7; 13 bases map to TRBD2. Germline V lookup: CDR1 ENHRY, CDR2 SYGVKD. CDR3 length equals 16 residues. The V segment lost 4 bases and the J segment 0 bases; nucleotides outside the gene matches: 3.

The rearrangement uses TRBV7-2 and TRBJ2-7; D is unresolved. V was cut by 2 bases and J by 5 bases, with 13 bases left in between. Germline V gene sequence: CDR1 SGHTA, CDR2 FQGNSA. The CDR3 sequence is 14 residues long. The CDR3 loop is CASSLSAARHEQYF. CDR3 in DNA: TGTGCCAGCAGCTTATCTGCAGCGCGCCACGAGCAGTACTTC.

This clonotype was counted only a few times. The rearrangement links TRBV2 to TRBJ1-1, with no clear D. Trimming pared 5 bases from V and 1 base from J, leaving 11 bases between. This CDR3 contains 14 residues. Germline lookup yields CDR1 SNHLY and CDR2 FYNNEI. The chain's CDR3 is CASSSDGPNTEAFF. The DNA for the CDR3 is TGTGCCAGCAGTTCGGACGGACCGAACACTGAAGCTTTCTTT.

The CDR3 sequence is CAITGQTNTEAFF. CDR3 sequence (DNA): TGTGCCATCACAGGACAGACGAACACTGAAGCTTTCTTT. The V call is TRBV10-3, the J call TRBJ1-1; tentative D call: TRBD1 (6 bases). CDR3 size: 13 residues. The germline gives CDR1 ENHRY, CDR2 SYGVKD. V lost 7 bases, J lost 1 base, and 10 bases lay in between.

This sequence joins TRBV12-3 or TRBV12-4 and TRBJ2-6, with D uncertain. The CDR3 consists of 15 residues. V was clipped by 4 bases and J by 4 bases, with 11 bases between them. The CDR3, as DNA: TGTGCCAGCAGTTCCTACTGGCTCGGGGCCAACGTCCTGACTTTC. Translating it yields CASSSYWLGANVLTF.

This clonotype has only a few counts. The chain carries TRBV7-2 and TRBJ2-3; D gene uncertain. The CDR3 spans 15 residues. Trimming pared 5 bases from V and 4 bases from J, leaving 16 bases between. CDR1 SGHTA and CDR2 FQGNSA come from the germline V gene. The DNA for the CDR3 is TGTGCCAGCAGCCCCCTCGAACCGGGCCCAGATACGCAGTATTTT. Translation: CASSPLEPGPDTQYF.

The genes are TRBV6-5 and TRBJ2-2, with 12 positions matching TRBD2. The V segment lost 6 bases and the J segment 5 bases; nucleotides outside the gene matches: 7. CDR3 length: 16 amino acids. Per the germline V gene, CDR1 is MNHEY and CDR2 is SVGAGI. The CDR3, as DNA: TGTGCCAGCAGCTGGACTAGCGGGACACTTACCGGGGAGCTGTTTTTT. Protein product: CASSWTSGTLTGELFF.